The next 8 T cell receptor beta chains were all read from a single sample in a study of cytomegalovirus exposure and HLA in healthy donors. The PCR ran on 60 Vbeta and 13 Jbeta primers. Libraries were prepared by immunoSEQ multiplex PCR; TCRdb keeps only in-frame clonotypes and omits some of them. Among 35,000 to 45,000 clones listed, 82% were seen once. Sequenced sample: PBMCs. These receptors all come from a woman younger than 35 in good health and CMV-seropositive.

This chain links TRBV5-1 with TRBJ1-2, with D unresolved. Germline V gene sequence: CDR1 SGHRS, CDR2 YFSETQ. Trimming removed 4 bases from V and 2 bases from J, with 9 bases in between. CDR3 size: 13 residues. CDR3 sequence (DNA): TGCGCCAGCAGCCCTGCGGGAAACTATGGCTACACCTTC. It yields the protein CASSPAGNYGYTF.

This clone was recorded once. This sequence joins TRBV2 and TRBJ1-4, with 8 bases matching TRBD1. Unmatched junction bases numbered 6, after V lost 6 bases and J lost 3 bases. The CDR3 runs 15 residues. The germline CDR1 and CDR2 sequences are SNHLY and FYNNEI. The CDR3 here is CASSRQGAANEKLFF. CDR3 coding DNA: TGTGCCAGCAGCCGGCAGGGGGCAGCTAATGAAAAACTGTTTTTT.

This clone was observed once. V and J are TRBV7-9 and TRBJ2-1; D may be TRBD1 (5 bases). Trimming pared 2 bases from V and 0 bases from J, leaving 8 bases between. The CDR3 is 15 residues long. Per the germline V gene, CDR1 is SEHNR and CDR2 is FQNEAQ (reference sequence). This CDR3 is CASSLQGSSYNEQFF. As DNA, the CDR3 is TGTGCCAGCAGCTTACAGGGTAGCTCCTACAATGAGCAGTTCTTC. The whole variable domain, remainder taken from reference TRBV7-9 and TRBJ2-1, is DTGVSQNPRHKITKRGQNVTFRCDPISEHNRLYWYRQTLGQGPEFLTYFQNEAQLEKSRLLSDRFSAERPKGSFSTLEIQRTEQGDSAMYLCASSLQGSSYNEQFFGPGTRLTVL.

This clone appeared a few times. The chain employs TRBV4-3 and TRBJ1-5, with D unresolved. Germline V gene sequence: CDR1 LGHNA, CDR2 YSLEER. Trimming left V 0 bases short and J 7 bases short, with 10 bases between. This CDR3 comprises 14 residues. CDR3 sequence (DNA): TGCGCCAGCAGCCAAGAGAGAGGAGGACAGCCCCAGCATTTT. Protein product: CASSQERGGQPQHF.

In DNA, the CDR3 is TGTGCCAGCAGCTTAGACGACAGGGGGCTCTACGAGCAGTACTTC. The encoded protein is CASSLDDRGLYEQYF. The rearrangement links TRBV7-6 to TRBJ2-5, with 10 positions matching TRBD1. The DNA end favors TRBJ2-7, so the J call may be wrong. CDR1 SGHVS and CDR2 FNYEAQ come from the germline V gene. This CDR3 is 15 amino acids long.

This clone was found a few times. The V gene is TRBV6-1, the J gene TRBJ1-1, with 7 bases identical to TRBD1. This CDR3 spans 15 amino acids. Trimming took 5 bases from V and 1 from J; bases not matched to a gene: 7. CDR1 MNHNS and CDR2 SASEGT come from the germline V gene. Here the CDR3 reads CASSPPGGGNTEAFF. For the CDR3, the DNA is TGTGCCAGCAGTCCCCCAGGGGGTGGGAACACTGAAGCTTTCTTT.

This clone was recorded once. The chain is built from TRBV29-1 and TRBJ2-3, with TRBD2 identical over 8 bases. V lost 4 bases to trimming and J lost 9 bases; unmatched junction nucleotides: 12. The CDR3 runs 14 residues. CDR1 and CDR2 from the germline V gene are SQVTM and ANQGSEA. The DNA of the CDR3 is TGCAGCGTTGGGTGGGGGACTAGGATGTTCACGCAGTATTTT. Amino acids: CSVGWGTRMFTQYF.

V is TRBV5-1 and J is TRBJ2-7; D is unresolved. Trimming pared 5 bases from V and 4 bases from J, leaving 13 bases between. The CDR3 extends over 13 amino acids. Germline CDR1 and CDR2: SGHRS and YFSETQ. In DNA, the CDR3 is TGCGCCAGCAGGCCGGAGCTAACATACGAGCAGTACTTC. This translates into CASRPELTYEQYF.